These 13 T cell receptor beta chains were sequenced from one sample in a study of human T cells and chemical hapten exposure. One entry per CDR3 protein, called by TCRdb with MiXCR from the RACE reads. The data contain fewer than 500,000 distinct CDR3 sequences, approximately 5.1% of them singletons. Regarding time point: patch test 1, 2 weeks after DPC sensitization. Treatment noted: therapeutic diphenylcyclopropenone sensitization with weekly scalp DPC. Sample: whole blood, taken in connection with sensitization to the hapten diphenylcyclopropenone (DPC). Every receptor here comes from a woman aged 45-59 years with alopecia areata. Some clones in this sample may be carry-over from other donors' samples.

Notes on this clonotype: A clone one base away is much larger, so this may be a read error. The V gene is TRBV3-1, the J gene TRBJ2-4; no firm D call. V gave up 1 base and J gave up 11 bases, with 9 bases separating them. CDR1 is LGHDT and CDR2 is YNNKEL in the germline V gene (reference sequence). CDR3 length equals 12 residues. The CDR3 here is CASSQGRCVQYF. DNA of the CDR3: TGTGCCAGCAGCCAAGGCAGGTGCGTTCAGTACTTC.

This clonotype was observed many times. CDR3 loop: CASSLGFTDAYEQYF. For the CDR3, the DNA is TGTGCCAGCAGCTTAGGGTTCACAGATGCCTACGAGCAGTACTTC. The chain joins TRBV7-9 to TRBJ2-7; D is unresolved. The germline V gene encodes CDR1 SEHNR and CDR2 FQNEAQ (reference sequence). Trimming took off 1 base at V and 2 bases at J, with 12 bases between the two ends. The CDR3 length is 15 residues.

This clonotype was observed many times. The chain recombines TRBV2 with TRBJ2-1; TRBD1 matches at 8 bases. Germline CDR1 SNHLY, CDR2 FYNNEI. This CDR3 is 13 amino acids long. Trimming removed 6 bases from V and 7 bases from J; junction bases left unmatched: 5. The CDR3 here is CASSRQGTNEQFF. The DNA of the CDR3 is TGTGCCAGCAGCAGACAGGGGACGAATGAGCAGTTCTTC. Combining the CDR3 with reference TRBV2 and TRBJ2-1 gives the whole variable domain EPEVTQTPSHQVTQMGQEVILRCVPISNHLYFYWYRQILGQKVEFLVSFYNNEISEKSEIFDDQFSVERPDGSNFTLKIRSTKLEDSAMYFCASSRQGTNEQFFGPGTRLTVL.

Ten or more counts support this clonotype. CDR3 protein: CASSSPGGLGNQPQHF. The DNA of the CDR3 is TGTGCCAGCAGCTCCCCTGGGGGCCTTGGCAATCAGCCCCAGCATTTT. The gene calls are TRBV7-2 and TRBJ1-5, with D maybe TRBD1 (6 bases). The CDR3 has 16 residues. Looked up from germline, CDR1 is SGHTA and CDR2 is FQGNSA. The ends were cut back, 4 bases at V and 2 bases at J, with 15 bases in the middle. The full variable domain, completed using reference TRBV7-2 and TRBJ1-5, is GAGVSQSPSNKVTEKGKDVELRCDPISGHTALYWYRQSLGQGLEFLIYFQGNSAPDKSGLPSDRFSAERTGGSVSTLTIQRTQQEDSAVYLCASSSPGGLGNQPQHFGDGTRLSIL.

This clonotype showed up many times. The gene calls are TRBV25-1 and TRBJ2-7; perhaps TRBD1 as D (7 bases). The CDR3 consists of 14 residues. CDR1 and CDR2 (germline): MGHDK, SYGVNS. Deletions cut 5 bases from V and 4 bases from J, with 15 bases between. The CDR3 spells CASSRQGEAYEQYF. The DNA of the CDR3 is TGTGCCAGCAGTAGGCAGGGGGAGGCTTACGAGCAGTACTTC.

This clonotype was counted ten times or more. The rearrangement joins TRBV7-2 to TRBJ2-3; the D gene is possibly TRBD1 (5 bases). Germline assignment: CDR1 SGHTA and CDR2 FQGNSA. The CDR3 sequence is 15 residues long. V shed 5 bases and J shed 3 bases, with 15 bases lying between them. DNA for the CDR3: TGTGCCAGCAGCACAAGACAGATAGGGACAGATACGCAGTATTTT. Its translation: CASSTRQIGTDTQYF.

The table lists this clonotype with many counts. This rearrangement joins TRBV27 to TRBJ2-1, with D possibly being TRBD1 or TRBD2 (6 bases each). The germline V and J ends were trimmed by 5 bases and 4 bases, with 18 bases remaining between them. There are 16 residues in the CDR3. Germline V CDR1 and CDR2: MNHEY, SMNVEV (reference sequence). CDR3 protein: CASSPLLGGPYNEQFF. CDR3 DNA sequence: TGTGCCAGCAGTCCCCTCCTGGGGGGCCCTTACAATGAGCAGTTCTTC.

This clonotype has more than one count but fewer than ten. The genes are TRBV6-2 or TRBV6-3 and TRBJ1-5; no clear D gene. The CDR3 runs 12 residues. Germline-derived CDR1 and CDR2 are MNHEY and SVGEGT. Trimming removed 2 bases from V and 3 bases from J, with 2 bases in between. CDR3: CASSYLNQPQHF. The CDR3, as DNA: TGTGCCAGCAGTTACCTCAATCAGCCCCAGCATTTT.

This clonotype was seen repeatedly, ten times or more. V is TRBV10-3 and J is TRBJ1-2; D is undetermined. V was pared by 6 bases and J by 8 bases, with 10 bases between. This CDR3 is 11 amino acids long. Germline-derived CDR1 and CDR2 are ENHRY and SYGVKD. The CDR3: CAIREQEGYTF. As DNA, the CDR3 is TGTGCCATCAGAGAGCAGGAAGGCTACACCTTC.

Turning to this clonotype: Being one base from a much bigger clone, this may be a read error. V gene TRBV5-1 combines with J gene TRBJ2-1, with D possibly being TRBD1 (5 bases). Germline V gene data show CDR1 as SGHRS and CDR2 as YFSETQ. The CDR3 consists of 16 residues. The CDR3 DNA reads TGCGCCAGCAGCGTAACGACAGACCTCTCCCACAATGAGCAGTTCTTC. This gives the protein CASSVTTDLSHNEQFF.

This clonotype was observed at least ten times. As DNA, the CDR3 is TGTGCCACCAGTGATTTGGCTCGGAACACCGGGGAGCTGTTTTTT. Its protein product is CATSDLARNTGELFF. The chain has TRBV24-1 and TRBJ2-2; D gene unclear. Between the trimmed V and J ends, which lost 0 bases and 1 base, there was a span of 5 bases. Germline V CDR1 and CDR2: KGHDR, SFDVKD. CDR3 length equals 15 residues.

In this sample, this clonotype turned up many times. The chain is built from TRBV18 and TRBJ2-4, with D unresolved. CDR1 KGHSH and CDR2 LQKENI come from the germline V gene. This CDR3 is built from 13 residues. Trimming removed 3 bases at V and 5 bases at J, with 8 bases between. In nucleotides, the CDR3 is TGTGCCAGCTCACCGGGCCCTGAAAACATTCAGTACTTC. It encodes CASSPGPENIQYF.

This clonotype was observed a handful of times. This chain connects TRBV27 to TRBJ1-2, with D tentatively TRBD1 (5 bases). Germline V gene lookup returns CDR1 MNHEY and CDR2 SMNVEV (reference sequence). V lost 2 bases to trimming and J lost 4 bases, with 11 bases between them. CDR3 length equals 14 residues. The CDR3 sequence: CASSLVWGSYGYTF. Written as DNA, the CDR3 is TGTGCCAGCAGTTTAGTTTGGGGCAGCTATGGCTACACCTTC.